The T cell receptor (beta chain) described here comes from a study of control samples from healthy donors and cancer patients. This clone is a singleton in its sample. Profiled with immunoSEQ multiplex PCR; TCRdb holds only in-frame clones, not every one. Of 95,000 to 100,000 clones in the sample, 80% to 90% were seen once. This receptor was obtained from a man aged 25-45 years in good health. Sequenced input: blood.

The CDR3 loop is CASRVGRRMFF. The CDR3 DNA is TGTGCCAGCAGAGTGGGCCGAAGGATGTTTTTT. The rearrangement uses TRBV7-2 and TRBJ1-4; unclear D gene. V was clipped by 6 bases and J by 15 bases, with 14 bases between them. This CDR3 comprises 11 residues. In germline, CDR1 is SGHTA, CDR2 FQGNSA.